This T cell receptor (beta chain) appears in the sequencing data of a study of cytomegalovirus exposure and HLA in healthy donors. Study results and caveats: Sequencing artifact likely explains a cluster of highly shared sequence variants. Researchers catalogued about 150 TCR beta chains as cytomegalovirus-associated. The authors later found most CMV-associated TCR beta chains appeared HLA-restricted. Data from an earlier analysis indicated that most TCR beta V segments were productive either about 87% or about 30% of the time.

This clone has more than one count but fewer than ten. Its antigen is not identified. This CDR3 has 13 amino acids. After removal of 7 bases from V and 3 bases from J, the junction contained 8 bases not matched to a gene. In germline, CDR1 is SQVTM, CDR2 ANQGSEA. Primers included in the PCR were 60 Vbeta and 13 Jbeta primers. The table came from immunoSEQ multiplex PCR; TCRdb's copy has only in-frame clones and leaves some out. The sample shows some 100,000 clones, under 80% of them seen only once. The chain joins TRBV29-1 to TRBJ1-1; TRBD1 matches at 7 bases. Specimen: PBMCs. The source is a woman in her forties or fifties in good health and CMV-seropositive. The CDR3 spells CSGSGGLDTEAFF. CDR3 bases: TGCAGCGGTTCAGGGGGATTGGACACTGAAGCTTTCTTT.